A selection of T cell receptor beta chains follows, all from one sample in a study of cytomegalovirus exposure and HLA in healthy donors. Assay: immunoSEQ multiplex PCR; the TCRdb copy retains only in-frame clones and omits some. The data show about 200,000 clones, with around 79% seen just once and roughly 0.4% held by the top ten. Sequenced input: PBMCs. These receptors all come from a male donor in good health and CMV-seropositive. CDR3s include the opening cysteine and the closing phenylalanine or tryptophan. A D gene is named only where the DNA matches it firmly. The size field is filled for only some rows; it gives once, few, many or a size class.

d_call clone_size j_call v_call cdr3_nt cdr3_aa
NA NA TRBJ2-5 TRBV10-3 TGTGCCATCAGTGCGAGCCAAGGCCAGGGTCAAGAGACCCAGTACTTC CAISASQGQGQETQYF
TRBD1 NA TRBJ2-2 TRBV6-5 TGTGCCAGCAGAGAAGTAGGGGGCCCCGGGGAGCTGTTTTTT CASREVGGPGELFF
NA NA TRBJ1-5 TRBV7-8 TGTGCCGTGGATTCCGCGGAGCCGGGCAATCAGCCCCAGCATTTT CAVDSAEPGNQPQHF
TRBD2 NA TRBJ2-2 TRBV27 TGTGCCAGCAGTTTCTTAAGCGGGGGGGGAGGGGAGCTGTTTTTT CASSFLSGGGGELFF
NA NA TRBJ1-1 TRBV7-8 TGTGCCAGCAGCTTAGGACACCAATTTGAAGCTTTCTTT CASSLGHQFEAFF
TRBD1 once TRBJ2-3 TRBV7-3 TGTGCCAGCAGCTTAGCAGGACAGGGAACAGATACGCAGTATTTT CASSLAGQGTDTQYF
NA NA TRBJ1-3 TRBV27 TGTGCCAGCAGTCGAGCGCGGGGGGGGCGCGGAAACACCATATATTTT CASSRARGGRGNTIYF
NA NA TRBJ2-7 TRBV4-3 TGCGCCAGCAGCCAGGGGACTGAGGCCGCCTACGAGCAGTACTTC CASSQGTEAAYEQYF
TRBD2 NA TRBJ2-1 TRBV7-2 TGTGCCAGCAGGCGGTTAGGGGAGGGGCAGTTCTTC CASRRLGEGQFF
TRBD2 NA TRBJ2-7 TRBV7-2 TGTGCCAGCAGCTTAAGGGCAGGAGCGGGACCGTCCTACGAGCAGTACTTC CASSLRAGAGPSYEQYF
TRBD2 NA TRBJ2-2 TRBV9 TGTGCCAGCAGCGTAGCTAGCGGGAGAACCGGGGAGCTGTTTTTT CASSVASGRTGELFF
NA few TRBJ1-4 TRBV18 TGTGCCAGCTCACAAGATCAGGGTAATCTTGAAAAACTGTTTTTT CASSQDQGNLEKLFF
TRBD2 NA TRBJ2-2 TRBV19 TGTGCCAGTAGTATAGGACTAGCGGGGGCCGACACCGGGGAGCTGTTTTTT CASSIGLAGADTGELFF
NA NA TRBJ2-7 TRBV5-4 TGTGCCAGCAGCGGAAAACGGGGTGGAGGTTCTTACGAGCAGTACTTC CASSGKRGGGSYEQYF
NA NA TRBJ2-7 TRBV28 TGTGCCAGCAGTTTAAGGGGAGGCTCCTTAGGGGTATTTTTC CASSLRGGSLGVFF
NA NA TRBJ1-1 TRBV28 TGTGCCAGCAGTTTAGAGGTGGCGAACACTGAAGCTTTCTTT CASSLEVANTEAFF
NA few TRBJ2-7 TRBV7-2 TGTGCCAGCAGCTTAGGCTCGGGACTCTCCTACGAGCAGTACTTC CASSLGSGLSYEQYF
NA few TRBJ1-5 TRBV19 TGTGCCAGCCTGGACAGCTATAGCAATCAGCCCCAGCATTTT CASLDSYSNQPQHF
TRBD1 NA TRBJ2-2 TRBV5-4 TGTGCCAGCAGCCCCGGGACAGGGATGAACACCGGGGAGCTGTTTTTT CASSPGTGMNTGELFF
NA NA TRBJ1-1 TRBV6-1 TGTGCCAGCAGTGATTGGGGCCAGTCTGAAGCTTTCTTT CASSDWGQSEAFF
TRBD1 once TRBJ1-5 TRBV6-1 TGTGCCAGCAGGGGGTCACAGGGGCCCTATCAGCCCCAGCATTTT CASRGSQGPYQPQHF
NA NA TRBJ2-3 TRBV29-1 TGCAGCGTTGGATCCCGGAGAGATACGCAGTATTTT CSVGSRRDTQYF
TRBD2 few TRBJ2-1 TRBV11-2 TGTGCCAGCAGCTTCGGCGGGGGGGCCAAGTATGAGCAGTTCTTC CASSFGGGAKYEQFF
TRBD1 NA TRBJ1-2 TRBV6-5 TGTGCCAGCAATGGACAGGGAGGAGGCTATGGCTACACCTTC CASNGQGGGYGYTF
NA NA TRBJ1-4 TRBV9 TGTGCCAGCAGCGTTTCACAAGGGGAGGGCGAAAAACTGTTTTTT CASSVSQGEGEKLFF
NA few TRBJ2-6 TRBV6-4 TGTGCCAGCAGTGCCACGTACAGGGTTGATGGGGCCAACGTCCTGACTTTC CASSATYRVDGANVLTF
NA NA TRBJ2-1 TRBV28 TGTGCCAGCAGTTTAATACAGAATGAGCAGTTCTTC CASSLIQNEQFF